Shown below are 12 T cell receptor beta chains from a single sample sequenced in a study of T cell responses to AZD1222 COVID-19 vaccine. Clones were sequenced by immunoSEQ multiplex PCR, and TCRdb holds only the in-frame ones, with some missing. The sample holds 150,000 or so clones; around 94% are singletons and the top ten take around 0.9%. The source was peripheral blood, collected on day 0 of AZD1222 vaccination. All receptors derive from an adult in good health.

J is TRBJ1-1 and V is TRBV4-1, with D hard to call. V lost 0 bases to trimming and J lost 2 bases, with 16 bases between them. This CDR3 is 17 amino acids long. The germline CDR1 and CDR2 sequences are MGHRA and YSYEKL. The CDR3 DNA reads TGCGCCAGCAGCCAAGATATGGTTGGTGGAGTTAACACTGAAGCTTTCTTT. As protein: CASSQDMVGGVNTEAFF.

The J gene is TRBJ2-1, the V gene TRBV6-2 or TRBV6-3, with D unclear. CDR3 size: 14 residues. The germline gives CDR1 MNHEY, CDR2 SVGEGT. Trimming removed 5 bases at V and 7 bases at J, with 15 bases between. For the CDR3, the DNA is TGTGCCAGCAGTATTACAAGGATAAGGAATGAGCAGTTCTTC. It is translated as CASSITRIRNEQFF.

This clone was recorded a few times. The chain couples TRBV5-1 to TRBJ2-1; D is tentatively TRBD1 or TRBD2 (6 bases each). Germline CDR1 SGHRS, CDR2 YFSETQ. V lost 7 bases, J lost 4 bases, and 9 bases lay in between. CDR3 length: 12 residues. The CDR3 nucleotides read TGCGCCAGCGGGGGGCCATACAATGAGCAGTTCTTC. Encoded protein: CASGGPYNEQFF.

This chain joins TRBV7-2 and TRBJ2-5; D ambiguous. CDR3 size: 15 residues. Germline assignment: CDR1 SGHTA and CDR2 FQGNSA. V lost 4 bases and J lost 4, with 16 bases in between. CDR3 nucleotide sequence: TGTGCCAGCAGCTGGCTAGGAGTCGTTACAGAGACCCAGTACTTC. Protein sequence: CASSWLGVVTETQYF. Looking up the rest from reference TRBV7-2 and TRBJ2-5 gives the full variable domain: GAGVSQSPSNKVTEKGKDVELRCDPISGHTALYWYRQSLGQGLEFLIYFQGNSAPDKSGLPSDRFSAERTGGSVSTLTIQRTQQEDSAVYLCASSWLGVVTETQYFGPGTRLLVL.

The chain recombines TRBV2 with TRBJ2-5; TRBD2 matches at 9 bases. V dropped 10 bases and J dropped 2; count of bases not matched to a gene: 17. The CDR3 contains 17 residues. Germline V CDR1 and CDR2: SNHLY, FYNNEI. CDR3 region: CATKASPSGGHQETQYF. The DNA for the CDR3 is TGTGCCACCAAAGCTTCCCCGAGCGGGGGGCATCAAGAGACCCAGTACTTC.

V and J are TRBV9 and TRBJ1-2; 9 bases match TRBD1. Trimming cost V 0 bases and J 6 bases; bases outside gene matches: 15. Germline-derived CDR1 and CDR2 are SGDLS and YYNGEE. This CDR3 has 18 amino acids. DNA for the CDR3: TGTGCCAGCAGCGTAGGGGGGACAGGGCCCAGGGTACCCAATGGCTACACCTTC. It translates to CASSVGGTGPRVPNGYTF.

V is TRBV4-1 and J is TRBJ1-2; D is undetermined. The germline V gene has CDR1 MGHRA and CDR2 YSYEKL. CDR3 length equals 13 residues. The V end was cut by 0 bases, the J end by 8 bases, with 10 bases between. In DNA, the CDR3 is TGCGCCAGCAGCCAAGATAGGTCGGGCGGCTACACCTTC. Translation gives CASSQDRSGGYTF.

The chain recombines TRBV27 with TRBJ1-5; 7 bases fit TRBD1. J lost 9 bases, V lost 5 bases, and 4 bases had no gene match. The CDR3 contains 12 residues. Germline V lookup: CDR1 MNHEY, CDR2 SMNVEV (reference sequence). For the CDR3, the DNA is TGTGCCAGCAGTACCTACAGGGGGCCCCAGCATTTT. This sequence encodes CASSTYRGPQHF.

V usage is TRBV6-1 and J usage is TRBJ1-5, with D perhaps matching TRBD1 (6 bases). CDR1 MNHNS and CDR2 SASEGT come from the germline V gene. V dropped 3 bases and J dropped 3 bases, with 9 bases sitting between them. The CDR3 consists of 14 residues. Here the CDR3 reads CASSETGLNQPQHF. Here the CDR3 DNA reads TGTGCCAGCAGTGAGACAGGACTCAATCAGCCCCAGCATTTT.

V usage is TRBV10-1 and J usage is TRBJ1-6; D not resolved. The V and J ends lost 6 bases and 5 bases respectively, with 8 bases between them. CDR3 length: 13 amino acids. In germline, CDR1 is WNHNN, CDR2 SYGVQD (reference sequence). CDR3: CASRDGNNSPLHF. CDR3 bases: TGCGCCAGCAGGGACGGAAATAATTCACCCCTCCACTTT.

J is TRBJ2-7 and V is TRBV9; the D gene could be TRBD1 or TRBD2 (5 bases each). The CDR3 length is 15 residues. The germline V gene has CDR1 SGDLS and CDR2 YYNGEE. The germline V and J ends were trimmed by 2 bases and 1 base, with 13 bases remaining between them. The DNA of the CDR3 is TGTGCCAGCAGCGTGGCCGGGACGGGATCCTACGAGCAGTACTTC. It encodes CASSVAGTGSYEQYF.

The V call is TRBV9, the J call TRBJ1-1; maybe TRBD1 (5 bases). The CDR3 is made up of 16 amino acids. V was pared by 3 bases and J by 5 bases, with 20 bases between. Germline V gene sequence: CDR1 SGDLS, CDR2 YYNGEE. The CDR3 DNA sequence: TGTGCCAGCAGCGCCTGGCAGGGCACGCTTAGTACTGAAGCTTTCTTT. Its protein product is CASSAWQGTLSTEAFF.